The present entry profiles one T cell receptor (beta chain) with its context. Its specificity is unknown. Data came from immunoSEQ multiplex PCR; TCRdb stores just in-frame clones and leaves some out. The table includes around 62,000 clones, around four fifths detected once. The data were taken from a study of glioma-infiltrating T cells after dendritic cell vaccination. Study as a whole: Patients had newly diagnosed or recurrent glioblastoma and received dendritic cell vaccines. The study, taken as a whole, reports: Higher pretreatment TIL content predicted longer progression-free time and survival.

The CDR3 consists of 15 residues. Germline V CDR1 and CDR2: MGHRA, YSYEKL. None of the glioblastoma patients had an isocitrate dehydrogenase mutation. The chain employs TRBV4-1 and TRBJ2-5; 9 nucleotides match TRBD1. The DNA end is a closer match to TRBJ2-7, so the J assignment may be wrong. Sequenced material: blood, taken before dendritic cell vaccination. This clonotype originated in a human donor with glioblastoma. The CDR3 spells CASSRRGQGKYEQYF. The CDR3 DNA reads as TGCGCCAGCAGCCGAAGGGGACAGGGAAAATACGAGCAGTACTTC.